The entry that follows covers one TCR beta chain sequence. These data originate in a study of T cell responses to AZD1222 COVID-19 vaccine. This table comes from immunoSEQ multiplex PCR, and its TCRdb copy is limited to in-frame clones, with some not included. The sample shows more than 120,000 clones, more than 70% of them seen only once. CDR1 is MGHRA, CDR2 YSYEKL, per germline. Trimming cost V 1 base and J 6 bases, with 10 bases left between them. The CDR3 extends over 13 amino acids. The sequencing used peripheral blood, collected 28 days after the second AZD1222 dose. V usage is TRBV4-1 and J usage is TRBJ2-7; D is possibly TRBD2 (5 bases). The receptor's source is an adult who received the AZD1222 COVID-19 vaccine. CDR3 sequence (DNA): TGCGCCAGCAGCCAAGTACTAGATGGCGAGCAGTACTTC. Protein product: CASSQVLDGEQYF.